This entry lists 27 T cell receptor beta chains sequenced from one sample in a study of OX40 agonist ivuxolimab in advanced cancers. Here immunoSEQ multiplex PCR was the method, and the copy in TCRdb shows in-frame clones only, minus some. The sample consists of approximately 50,000 clones, 88% of them appearing once. The source was CD4+ or CD8+ T cells sorted from blood, collected in a trial of the OX40 agonist ivuxolimab. The receptors here all came from an adult with an advanced solid tumor such as melanoma, head and neck, liver or kidney cancer.

For the CDR3, the DNA is TGTGCCAGTAGTACTCTGGACAGGGCAGTACAGGGCAATGAGCAGTTCTTC. Encoded protein: CASSTLDRAVQGNEQFF. The chain recombines TRBV19 with TRBJ2-1, with TRBD1 matching 8 bases. After removal of 4 bases from V and 6 bases from J, the junction contained 14 bases not matched to a gene. In germline, CDR1 is LNHDA, CDR2 SQIVND (reference sequence). This CDR3 is built from 17 residues. Based on the CDR3 plus reference TRBV19 and TRBJ2-1, the full variable domain is DGGITQSPKYLFRKEGQNVTLSCEQNLNHDAMYWYRQDPGQGLRLIYYSQIVNDFQKGDIAEGYSVSREKKESFPLTVTSAQKNPTAFYLCASSTLDRAVQGNEQFFGPGTRLTVL.

This clone appeared once. The V call is TRBV25-1, the J call TRBJ2-7; 8 bases align to TRBD2. The CDR3 covers 15 residues. V lost 4 bases and J lost 3; bases outside the gene matches: 8. In germline, CDR1 is MGHDK, CDR2 SYGVNS. CDR3 loop: CASSGAGAVYYEQYF. In DNA form, the CDR3 reads TGTGCCAGCAGTGGAGCGGGGGCCGTCTACTACGAGCAGTACTTC.

The rearrangement uses TRBV6-1 and TRBJ1-1; the match to TRBD1 covers 8 bases. The J segment lost 1 base and the V segment lost 2 bases, leaving 3 bases of the junction unmatched. The CDR3 consists of 15 residues. The germline V gene encodes CDR1 MNHNS and CDR2 SASEGT. The CDR3 DNA reads TGTGCCAGCAGTGAATTTACAGGGGGGAACACTGAAGCTTTCTTT. It yields the protein CASSEFTGGNTEAFF.

V is TRBV4-1 and J is TRBJ2-1; TRBD1 might be the D (6 bases). Germline V gene data show CDR1 as MGHRA and CDR2 as YSYEKL. The CDR3 runs to 15 residues. Trimming removed 0 bases from V and 6 bases from J, with 12 bases in between. The CDR3 coding sequence is TGCGCCAGCAGCCAAGAATGGGGGCCGGGCAATGAGCAGTTCTTC. Protein sequence: CASSQEWGPGNEQFF.

This clone was picked up a small number of times. The V call is TRBV6-5, the J call TRBJ1-6; TRBD1 matches 7 bases. V was pared by 5 bases and J by 6 bases, with 7 bases of the junction left unmatched. This CDR3 has 15 residues. CDR1 and CDR2 from the germline V gene are MNHEY and SVGAGI. The CDR3 sequence: CASSDFDRVNSPLHF. DNA of the CDR3: TGTGCCAGCAGTGACTTCGACAGGGTTAATTCACCCCTCCACTTT.

The rearrangement joins TRBV4-1 to TRBJ2-1, with a possible D match to TRBD2 (5 bases). V was clipped by 0 bases and J by 6 bases, with 18 bases between them. Per germline, CDR1 MGHRA and CDR2 YSYEKL. The CDR3 has 17 residues. The CDR3 DNA reads as TGCGCCAGCAGCCAAGATATCCCCTTAGCGAGAATCAATGAGCAGTTCTTC. Translating it yields CASSQDIPLARINEQFF.

The gene calls are TRBV2 and TRBJ1-1, with D possibly TRBD1 on 6 matching bases. V lost 3 bases to trimming and J lost 3 bases, with 11 bases between them. The germline gives CDR1 SNHLY, CDR2 FYNNEI. The CDR3 totals 14 residues. CDR3 amino acids: CASSDGGQYTEAFF. CDR3 nucleotides: TGTGCCAGCAGTGATGGGGGACAATACACTGAAGCTTTCTTT.

V and J are TRBV18 and TRBJ1-1, with D hard to call. This CDR3 contains 14 residues. Per germline, CDR1 KGHSH and CDR2 LQKENI. With 4 bases removed from V and 5 bases from J, the gap between germline ends came to 14 bases. CDR3: CASSRPGLGTEAFF. CDR3 coding DNA: TGTGCCAGCTCACGACCGGGCTTGGGGACTGAAGCTTTCTTT.

This rearrangement joins TRBV5-6 to TRBJ1-4; D gene uncertain. Germline lookup yields CDR1 SGHDT and CDR2 YYEEEE. V lost 0 bases, J lost 2 bases, and 11 bases lay in between. The CDR3 runs 16 residues. For the CDR3, the DNA is TGTGCCAGCAGCTTGGGATGGGTTGAGACTAATGAAAAACTGTTTTTT. This sequence encodes CASSLGWVETNEKLFF.

J is TRBJ2-7 and V is TRBV9; no clear D gene. V lost 0 bases, J lost 3 bases, and 10 bases lay in between. The CDR3 length is 14 residues. Germline CDR1 and CDR2: SGDLS and YYNGEE. The CDR3: CASSVAGLNYEQYF. CDR3 nucleotide sequence: TGTGCCAGCAGCGTAGCAGGTCTAAACTACGAGCAGTACTTC. The full variable domain, in which reference TRBV9 and TRBJ2-7 provide the parts outside the CDR3, is DSGVTQTPKHLITATGQRVTLRCSPRSGDLSVYWYQQSLDQGLQFLIQYYNGEERAKGNILERFSAQQFPDLHSELNLSSLELGDSALYFCASSVAGLNYEQYFGPGTRLTVT.

On this clone: Other DNA variants within this sample encode the same CDR3. The chain carries TRBV5-6 and TRBJ1-1; D is ambiguous. This CDR3 contains 11 residues. The V end lost 4 bases, the J end lost 6 bases, and 7 bases lay between the germline ends. Germline CDR1 and CDR2: SGHDT and YYEEEE. The CDR3 sequence is CASSLGSEAFF. In nucleotides, the CDR3 is TGTGCCAGCAGCCTCGGGTCTGAAGCTTTCTTT.

The chain joins TRBV6-5 to TRBJ2-7; D not certain. Germline loops: CDR1 MNHEY, CDR2 SVGAGI. The CDR3 sequence is 14 residues long. V was cut by 4 bases and J by 2 bases, with 12 bases left in between. CDR3 sequence: CASSFLLGAYEQYF. CDR3 nucleotide sequence: TGTGCCAGCAGTTTCTTGTTAGGCGCCTACGAGCAGTACTTC.

A single count supports this clone. This rearrangement joins TRBV5-3 to TRBJ1-5, with TRBD1 identical over 9 bases. TRBV5-3 is filed as an ORF, its function uncertain. The CDR3 sequence is 20 residues long. V shed 0 bases and J 1 base; nucleotides not matched to a gene: 14. This CDR3 reads CARSLALPWDRVVSNQPQHF. The DNA for the CDR3 is TGTGCCAGAAGCTTGGCCCTCCCTTGGGACAGGGTCGTCAGCAATCAGCCCCAGCATTTT.

This chain connects TRBV6-1 to TRBJ2-1, with D perhaps TRBD2 (5 bases). Germline V gives CDR1 MNHNS, CDR2 SASEGT. V lost 1 base, J lost 7 bases, and 14 bases lay in between. The CDR3 has 15 residues. The CDR3 nucleotides read TGTGCCAGCAGTGAAGTAGACACGGGGATTAATGAGCAGTTCTTC. Encoded protein: CASSEVDTGINEQFF.

The rearrangement links TRBV7-9 to TRBJ2-7; no clear D. The CDR3 totals 15 residues. Germline V gene sequence: CDR1 SEHNR, CDR2 FQNEAQ (reference sequence). Trimming shortened V by 4 bases and J by 6 bases, and 19 bases separated the two germline ends. The CDR3 here is CASSSNARMYCEQYF. The CDR3 coding sequence is TGTGCCAGCAGCTCAAACGCCCGGATGTACTGCGAGCAGTACTTC. Together with reference TRBV7-9 and TRBJ2-7, the CDR3 gives the full variable domain: DTGVSQNPRHKITKRGQNVTFRCDPISEHNRLYWYRQTLGQGPEFLTYFQNEAQLEKSRLLSDRFSAERPKGSFSTLEIQRTEQGDSAMYLCASSSNARMYCEQYFGPGTRLTVT.

The chain links TRBV19 to TRBJ1-1; D uncertain. With 5 bases removed from V and 1 base from J, the gap between germline ends came to 8 bases. This CDR3 contains 13 residues. The germline V gene encodes CDR1 LNHDA and CDR2 SQIVND (reference sequence). The CDR3: CASSLDENTEAFF. The CDR3 DNA reads as TGTGCCAGTAGTCTCGACGAGAACACTGAAGCTTTCTTT.

This CDR3 is CASSPPGQGTDTQYF. CDR3 sequence (DNA): TGTGCCAGCAGCCCCCCGGGACAGGGTACAGATACGCAGTATTTT. V gene TRBV11-2 combines with J gene TRBJ2-3; 9 bases fit TRBD1. Germline trimming cut 5 bases from V and 3 bases from J; bases unmatched to any gene: 6. The germline V gene has CDR1 SGHAT and CDR2 FQNNGV. This CDR3 is built from 15 residues.

In its sample, this clone ranks as medium-sized. J is TRBJ2-1 and V is TRBV10-3; D may correspond to TRBD1 or TRBD2 (5 bases each). The CDR3 spans 12 residues. V was cut by 11 bases and J by 5 bases, with 13 bases left in between. The germline V gene has CDR1 ENHRY and CDR2 SYGVKD. The CDR3 here is CAATGRHNEQFF. As DNA, the CDR3 is TGTGCCGCAACGGGACGCCACAATGAGCAGTTCTTC.

The V and J genes are TRBV6-1 and TRBJ2-1; D not certain. V was cut by 5 bases and J by 6 bases, with 11 bases left in between. The CDR3 extends over 13 amino acids. Germline V CDR1 and CDR2: MNHNS, SASEGT. The CDR3 reads CASSFSSANEQFF. Written as DNA, the CDR3 is TGTGCCAGCAGTTTTTCGTCAGCCAATGAGCAGTTCTTC.

The gene calls are TRBV12-5 and TRBJ2-1; a weak D match, TRBD1 (6 bases). Germline V lookup: CDR1 LGHNT, CDR2 FRNRAP. Trimming took 0 bases from V and 5 from J, leaving 11 bases between them. CDR3 length: 15 amino acids. The CDR3 protein is CASGLVGTLDNEQFF. The CDR3 DNA reads TGTGCTAGTGGTTTGGTTGGGACACTAGACAATGAGCAGTTCTTC.

This chain joins TRBV29-1 and TRBJ2-6; no definite D call. The CDR3 loop spans 14 amino acids. Per germline, CDR1 SQVTM and CDR2 ANQGSEA. The ends were cut back, 0 bases at V and 3 bases at J, with 6 bases in the middle. DNA for the CDR3: TGCAGCGTTGAAGAGGCAAGTGGGGCCAACGTCCTGACTTTC. Its translation is CSVEEASGANVLTF.

The rearrangement joins TRBV28 to TRBJ2-1, with a tentative D call TRBD1 (5 bases). Trimming took off 6 bases at V and 0 bases at J, with 12 bases between the two ends. The CDR3 is 15 amino acids. The V gene's germline CDR1 is MDHEN and CDR2 SYDVKM. In DNA form, the CDR3 reads TGTGCCAGCAGAACGGACACCTCCTCCTACAATGAGCAGTTCTTC. It is translated as CASRTDTSSYNEQFF.

The chain uses TRBV6-5 and TRBJ1-1; D is perhaps TRBD1 (6 bases). V was clipped by 5 bases and J by 2 bases, with 15 bases between them. Germline-derived CDR1 and CDR2 are MNHEY and SVGAGI. This CDR3 has 15 amino acids. The CDR3 sequence: CASSTGLTGNTEAFF. CDR3 DNA sequence: TGTGCCAGCAGTACAGGACTGACAGGTAACACTGAAGCTTTCTTT.

The V call is TRBV5-1, the J call TRBJ2-7; D could derive from TRBD1 or TRBD2 (5 bases each). The CDR3 runs to 14 residues. Germline lookup yields CDR1 SGHRS and CDR2 YFSETQ. V was pared by 1 base and J by 5 bases, with 13 bases between. CDR3 nucleotides: TGCGCCAGCAGCTTGAGTCAGGGAGTCCACGAGCAGTACTTC. Protein sequence: CASSLSQGVHEQYF.

The rearrangement uses TRBV6-1 and TRBJ1-6; D is uncertain. CDR1 MNHNS and CDR2 SASEGT come from the germline V gene. The V end lost 10 bases, the J end lost 0 bases, and 10 bases lay between the germline ends. This CDR3 is 14 amino acids long. The CDR3 sequence: CAKTSSSYNSPLHF. CDR3 in DNA: TGTGCCAAGACCTCGAGCTCCTATAATTCACCCCTCCACTTT.

The V and J genes are TRBV7-3 and TRBJ2-1; possibly TRBD2 for D (5 bases). There are 15 residues in the CDR3. V was shortened by 5 bases and J by 4 bases, with 15 bases between the two germline ends. Germline V gives CDR1 SGHTA, CDR2 FQGTGA. The CDR3 DNA reads as TGTGCCAGCAGCCCCGGAGGAAAAATATACAATGAGCAGTTCTTC. This sequence encodes CASSPGGKIYNEQFF.

The rearrangement uses TRBV11-2 and TRBJ2-1; possibly TRBD1 for D (6 bases). The CDR3 contains 15 residues. The V gene lost 4 bases and the J gene lost 1 base, with 11 bases spanning the gap. Germline V gene data show CDR1 as SGHAT and CDR2 as FQNNGV. The CDR3 loop is CASSSTQGSYNEQFF. DNA of the CDR3: TGTGCCAGCAGCTCAACGCAGGGGTCCTACAATGAGCAGTTCTTC.